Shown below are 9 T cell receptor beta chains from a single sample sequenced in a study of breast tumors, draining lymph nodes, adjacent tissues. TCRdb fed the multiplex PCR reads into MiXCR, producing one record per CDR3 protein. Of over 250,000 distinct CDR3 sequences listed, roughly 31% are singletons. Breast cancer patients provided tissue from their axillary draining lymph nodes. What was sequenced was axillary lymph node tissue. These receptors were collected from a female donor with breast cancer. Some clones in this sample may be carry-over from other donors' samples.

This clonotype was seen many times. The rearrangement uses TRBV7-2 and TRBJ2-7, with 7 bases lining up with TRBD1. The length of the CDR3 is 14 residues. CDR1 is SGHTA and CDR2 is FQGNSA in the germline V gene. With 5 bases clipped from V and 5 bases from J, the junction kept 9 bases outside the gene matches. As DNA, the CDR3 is TGTGCCAGCAGCCCGTTCGACAGGGTCAACGAGCAGTACTTC. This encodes CASSPFDRVNEQYF.

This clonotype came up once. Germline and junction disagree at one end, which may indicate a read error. The CDR3 sequence is CASSIRRNTGQYF. In nucleotides, the CDR3 is TGCGCCAGCAGTATTCGGAGGAATACAGGGCAGTACTTC. The rearrangement uses TRBV28 and TRBJ2-7; perhaps D is TRBD1 or TRBD2 (5 bases each). The CDR3 is 13 residues long. Germline lookup yields CDR1 MDHEN and CDR2 SYDVKM.

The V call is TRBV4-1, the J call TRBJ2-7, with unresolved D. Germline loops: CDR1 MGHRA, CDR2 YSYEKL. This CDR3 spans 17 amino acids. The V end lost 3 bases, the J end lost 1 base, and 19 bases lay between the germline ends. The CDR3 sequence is CASSHQPSAVRSYEQYF. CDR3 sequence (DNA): TGCGCCAGCAGCCATCAACCTAGTGCCGTACGGTCCTACGAGCAGTACTTC.

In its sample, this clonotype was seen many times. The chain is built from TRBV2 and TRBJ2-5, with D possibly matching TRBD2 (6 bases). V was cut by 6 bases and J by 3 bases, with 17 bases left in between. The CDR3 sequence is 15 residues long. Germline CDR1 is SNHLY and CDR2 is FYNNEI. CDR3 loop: CASRKGETREETQYF. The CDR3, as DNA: TGTGCCAGCAGGAAGGGAGAGACTAGAGAAGAGACCCAGTACTTC. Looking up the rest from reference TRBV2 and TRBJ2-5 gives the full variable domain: EPEVTQTPSHQVTQMGQEVILRCVPISNHLYFYWYRQILGQKVEFLVSFYNNEISEKSEIFDDQFSVERPDGSNFTLKIRSTKLEDSAMYFCASRKGETREETQYFGPGTRLLVL.

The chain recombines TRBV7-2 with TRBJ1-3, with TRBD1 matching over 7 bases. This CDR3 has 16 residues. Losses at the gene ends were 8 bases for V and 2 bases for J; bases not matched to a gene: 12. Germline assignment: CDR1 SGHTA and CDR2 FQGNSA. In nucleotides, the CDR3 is TGTGCCAGCTCACCCCGACAGGGTTCGGCTGGAAACACCATATATTTT. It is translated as CASSPRQGSAGNTIYF.

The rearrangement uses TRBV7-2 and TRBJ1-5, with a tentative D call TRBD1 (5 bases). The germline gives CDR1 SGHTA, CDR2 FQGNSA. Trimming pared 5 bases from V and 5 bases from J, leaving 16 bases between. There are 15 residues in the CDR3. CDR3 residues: CASSPTGNTYQPQHF. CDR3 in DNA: TGTGCCAGCAGCCCTACAGGCAATACATATCAGCCCCAGCATTTT.

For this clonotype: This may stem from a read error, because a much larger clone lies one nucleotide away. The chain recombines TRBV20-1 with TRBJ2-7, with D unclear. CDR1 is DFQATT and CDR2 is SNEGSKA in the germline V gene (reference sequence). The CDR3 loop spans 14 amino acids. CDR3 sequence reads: CSASPAEGSSEQYF. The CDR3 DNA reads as TGCAGTGCTAGTCCGGCAGAAGGGTCCTCCGAGCAGTACTTC.

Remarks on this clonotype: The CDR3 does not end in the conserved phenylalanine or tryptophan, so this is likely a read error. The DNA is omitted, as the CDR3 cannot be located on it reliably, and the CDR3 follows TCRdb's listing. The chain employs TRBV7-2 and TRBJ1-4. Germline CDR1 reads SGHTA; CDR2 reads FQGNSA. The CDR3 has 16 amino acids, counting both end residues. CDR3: CASSLALGEYEQYFGP.

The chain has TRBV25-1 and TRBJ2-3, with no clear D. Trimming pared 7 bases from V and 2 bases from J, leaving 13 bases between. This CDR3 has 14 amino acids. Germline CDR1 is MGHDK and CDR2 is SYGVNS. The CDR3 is CASIVNGNTDTQYF. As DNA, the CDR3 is TGTGCCAGCATAGTGAATGGAAACACAGATACGCAGTATTTT.